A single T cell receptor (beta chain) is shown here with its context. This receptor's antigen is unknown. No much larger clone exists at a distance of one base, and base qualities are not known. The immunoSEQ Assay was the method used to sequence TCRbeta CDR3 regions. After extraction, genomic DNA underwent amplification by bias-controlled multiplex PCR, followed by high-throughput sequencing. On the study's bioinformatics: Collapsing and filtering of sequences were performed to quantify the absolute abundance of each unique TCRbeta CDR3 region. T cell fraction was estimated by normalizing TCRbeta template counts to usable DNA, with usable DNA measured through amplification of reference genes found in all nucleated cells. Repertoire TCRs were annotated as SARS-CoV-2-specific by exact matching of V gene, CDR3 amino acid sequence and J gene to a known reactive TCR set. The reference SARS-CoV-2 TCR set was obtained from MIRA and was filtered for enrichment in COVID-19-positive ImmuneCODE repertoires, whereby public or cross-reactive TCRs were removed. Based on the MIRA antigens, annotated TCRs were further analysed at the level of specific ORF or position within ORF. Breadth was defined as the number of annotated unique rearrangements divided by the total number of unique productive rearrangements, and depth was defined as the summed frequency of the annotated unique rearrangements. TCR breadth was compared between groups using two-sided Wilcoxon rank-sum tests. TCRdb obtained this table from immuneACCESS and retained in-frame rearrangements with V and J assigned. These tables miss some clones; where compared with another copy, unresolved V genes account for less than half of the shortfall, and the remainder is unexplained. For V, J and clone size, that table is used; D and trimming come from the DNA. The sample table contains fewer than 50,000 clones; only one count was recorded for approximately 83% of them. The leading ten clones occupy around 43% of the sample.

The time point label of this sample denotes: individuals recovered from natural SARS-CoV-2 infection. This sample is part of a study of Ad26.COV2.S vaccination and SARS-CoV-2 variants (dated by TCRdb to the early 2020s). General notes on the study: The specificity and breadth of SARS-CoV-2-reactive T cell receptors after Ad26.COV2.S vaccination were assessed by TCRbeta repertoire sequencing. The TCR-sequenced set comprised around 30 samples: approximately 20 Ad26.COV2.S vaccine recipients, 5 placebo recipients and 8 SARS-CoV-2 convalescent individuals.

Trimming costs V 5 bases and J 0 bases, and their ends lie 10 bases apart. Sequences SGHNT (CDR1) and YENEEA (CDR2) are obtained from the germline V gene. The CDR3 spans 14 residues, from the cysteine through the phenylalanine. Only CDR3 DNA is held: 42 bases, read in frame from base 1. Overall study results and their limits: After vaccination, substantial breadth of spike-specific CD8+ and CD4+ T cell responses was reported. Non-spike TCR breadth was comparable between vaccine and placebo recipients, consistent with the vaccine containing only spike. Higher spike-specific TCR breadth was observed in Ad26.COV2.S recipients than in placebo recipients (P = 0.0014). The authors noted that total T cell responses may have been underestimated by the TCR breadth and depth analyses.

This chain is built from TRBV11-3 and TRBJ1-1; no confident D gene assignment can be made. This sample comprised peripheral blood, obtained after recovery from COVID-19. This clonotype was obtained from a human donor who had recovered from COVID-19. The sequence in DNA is TGTGCCAGCAGCCTAAATGCGATGAACACTGAAGCTTTCTTT. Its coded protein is CASSLNAMNTEAFF.